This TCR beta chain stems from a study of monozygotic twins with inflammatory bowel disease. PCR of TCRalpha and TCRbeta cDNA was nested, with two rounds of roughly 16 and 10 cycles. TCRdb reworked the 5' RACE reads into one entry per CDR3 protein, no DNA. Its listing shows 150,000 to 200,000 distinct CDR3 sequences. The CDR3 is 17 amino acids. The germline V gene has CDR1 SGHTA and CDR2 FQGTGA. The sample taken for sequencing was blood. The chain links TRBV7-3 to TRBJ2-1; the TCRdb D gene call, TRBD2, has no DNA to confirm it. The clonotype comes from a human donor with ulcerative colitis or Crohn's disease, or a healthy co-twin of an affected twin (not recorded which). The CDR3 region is CASSLLGRTSEFQQQFF.